The following is a T cell receptor (beta chain) sequence with its context. This record comes from a study of Graves' ophthalmopathy and Graves' hyperthyroidism. Trimming removed 8 bases from V and 2 bases from J, with 19 bases in between. CDR3 size: 15 residues. Germline V CDR1 and CDR2: MNHEY, SVGAGI. Amplified material comprised TCR beta CDR3 regions derived from RNA transcripts. RT-PCR in the first round used HTBI primers; a second-round multiplex PCR followed. TCRdb used MiXCR to reprocess the multiplex PCR reads, holding one entry per CDR3 protein. This sample has about 660,000 distinct CDR3 sequences, with just over 40% found just once. For donors with ophthalmopathy, the disease showed moderate-to-severe activity, reached CAS ≥3 and NOSPECS ≥4, and had lasted under 3 months. Other autoimmune diseases, uncontrolled infections, pregnancy or lactation led to the exclusion of patients. The starting material, 10 ml of fresh peripheral blood, provided the PBMCs.

This TCR was recovered from an adult man with Graves' ophthalmopathy. Specimen: peripheral blood. V gene TRBV6-5 combines with J gene TRBJ2-7, with D possibly matching TRBD2 (6 bases). The chain's CDR3 is CASGRSKTTTYEQYF. The CDR3 DNA follows: TGTGCCAGCGGGAGGTCTAAGACTACAACCTACGAGCAGTACTTC.